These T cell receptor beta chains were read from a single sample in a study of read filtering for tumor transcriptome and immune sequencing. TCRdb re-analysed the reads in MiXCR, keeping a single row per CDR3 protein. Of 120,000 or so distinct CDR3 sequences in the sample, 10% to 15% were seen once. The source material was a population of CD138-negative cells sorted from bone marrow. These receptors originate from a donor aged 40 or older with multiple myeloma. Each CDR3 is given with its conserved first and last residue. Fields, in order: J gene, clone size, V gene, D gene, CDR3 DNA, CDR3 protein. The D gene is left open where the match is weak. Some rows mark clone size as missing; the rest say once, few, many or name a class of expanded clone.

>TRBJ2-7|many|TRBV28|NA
TGTGCCAGCAGTCCAGGTTGGGAGCAGTACTTC
CASSPGWEQYF
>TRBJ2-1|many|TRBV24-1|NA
TGTGCCACCAGTGATAAATATGAGCAGTTCTTC
CATSDKYEQFF
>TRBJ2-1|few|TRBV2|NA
TGTGCCATCACCTTCAGCTCCTACAATGATCAGTTCTTC
CAITFSSYNDQFF
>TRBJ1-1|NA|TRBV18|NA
TGTGCCAGCTCACCCCCAGGGGTGGCTGAAGCTTACTTT
CASSPPGVAEAYF
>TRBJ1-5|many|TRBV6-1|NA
TGTGCCAGCAGTTTTAGATTGACAGTCAGGGATCAGCCCCAGCATTTT
CASSFRLTVRDQPQHF
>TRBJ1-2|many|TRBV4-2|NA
TGTGCCAGCAGCCCCCGGGACGGATCTAACTATGGCTACACCTTC
CASSPRDGSNYGYTF
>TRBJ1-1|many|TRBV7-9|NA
TGTGCCAGCCGGCTGGGCACTGAAGCTTTCTTT
CASRLGTEAFF
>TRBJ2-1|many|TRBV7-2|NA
TGTGCCAGCAGCTTAGCACTCGGTGACAATGAGCAGTTCTTC
CASSLALGDNEQFF
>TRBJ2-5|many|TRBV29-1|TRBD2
TGCAGCGTCAAAGCGGGAGTCCGGGAGACCCAGTACTTC
CSVKAGVRETQYF
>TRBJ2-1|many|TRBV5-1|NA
TGCGCCAGCAGCTTGGTTGGGACTCTGTCTCATGAGCAGTTCTTC
CASSLVGTLSHEQFF
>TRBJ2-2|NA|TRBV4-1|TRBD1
TGCGCCAGCAGCCAAGCAGGGCTTTGGTCGGGACAGGGGGCAACTAGCGGGGCCGGGGAGCTGTTTTTT
CASSQAGLWSGQGATSGAGELFF
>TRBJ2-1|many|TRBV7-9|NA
TGTGCCAGCAGCTTAACGGCGCTGGGCACCTACAATGAGCAGTTCTTC
CASSLTALGTYNEQFF
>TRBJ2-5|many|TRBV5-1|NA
TGCGCCAGCAGCCGGGACGATCAAGAGACCCAGTACTTC
CASSRDDQETQYF
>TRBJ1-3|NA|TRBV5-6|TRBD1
TGTGCCAGCACCGACAGGGGTCCTGGAAACACCATATATTTT
CASTDRGPGNTIYF
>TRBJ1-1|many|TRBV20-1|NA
TGCAGTGCTCAGGAGAACACTGAAGCTTTCTTT
CSAQENTEAFF
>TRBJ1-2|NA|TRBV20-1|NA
TGCAGTGCTAGAGTCCCGGAGTTTAACTATGGCTACACCTTC
CSARVPEFNYGYTF
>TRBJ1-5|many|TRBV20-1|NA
TGCAGTGCTAGAGACGCCAGGGCTATCTACGATCAGCCCCAGCATTTT
CSARDARAIYDQPQHF
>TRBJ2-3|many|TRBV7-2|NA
TGTGCCAGCAGCCTTACCCTAGAGGGCACAGATACGCAGTATTTT
CASSLTLEGTDTQYF
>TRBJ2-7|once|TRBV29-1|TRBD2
TGCAGCGTTGTGGGGCGGGCGGGACTAGCGGGAGTCGAGCAGTACTTC
CSVVGRAGLAGVEQYF
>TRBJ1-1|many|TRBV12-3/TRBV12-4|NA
TGTGCCAGCAGTTCGGGGAACACTGAAGCTTTCTTT
CASSSGNTEAFF
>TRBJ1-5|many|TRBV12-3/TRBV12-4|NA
TGTGCCAGCAGTCGACAGGAAAATCAGCCCCAGCATTTT
CASSRQENQPQHF
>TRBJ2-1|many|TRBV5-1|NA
TGCGCCAGCAGCCATGGAACGGGAGACAATGAGCAGTTCTTC
CASSHGTGDNEQFF
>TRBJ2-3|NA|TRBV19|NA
TGTGCCAGTAGTTCTCAGTCAGACCTCACAGATACGCAGTATTTT
CASSSQSDLTDTQYF
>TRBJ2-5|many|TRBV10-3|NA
TGTGCCATCAGTGATGGGGGCGCCCAAGAGACCCAGTACTTC
CAISDGGAQETQYF
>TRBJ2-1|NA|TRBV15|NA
TGTGCCTCCAGCGACGGGGTAAGCTCCTACAACGAGCAGTTCTTC
CASSDGVSSYNEQFF